The T cell receptor beta chain described here comes from a study of blood T cell repertoires in COVID-19. Study as a whole: From the United States, Italy and Spain came samples of acute and convalescent COVID-19. T cells, B-cell-depleted T cells, or PBMCs supplied cDNA or gDNA.

Germline V gene lookup returns CDR1 LGHNA and CDR2 YNFKEQ. The CDR3 is 13 amino acids. The junction had 12 bases not matched to a gene; V was cut back by 4 bases and J by 14 bases. Here immunoSEQ multiplex PCR was the method, and the copy in TCRdb shows in-frame clones only, minus some. The sample lists about 210,000 clones; approximately 81% were seen once. Participant reports of clinical history set cohort assignment. The chain employs TRBV4-2 and TRBJ2-3, with TRBD1 matching over 7 bases. The clonotype comes from a woman aged 45-59 years with acute COVID-19. Specimen: PBMCs or T cells enriched from blood (not recorded which). Here the CDR3 DNA reads TGTGCCAGCAGCCGACACCGGGACAGTCTATGGTATTTT. Protein: CASSRHRDSLWYF.